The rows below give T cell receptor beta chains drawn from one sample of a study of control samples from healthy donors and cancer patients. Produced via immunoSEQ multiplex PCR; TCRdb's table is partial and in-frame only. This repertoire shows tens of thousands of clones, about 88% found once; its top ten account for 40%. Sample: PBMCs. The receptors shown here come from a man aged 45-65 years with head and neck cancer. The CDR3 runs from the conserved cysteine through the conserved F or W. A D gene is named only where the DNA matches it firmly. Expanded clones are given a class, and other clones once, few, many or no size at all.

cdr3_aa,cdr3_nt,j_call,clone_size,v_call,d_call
CASSPNGRGVDTQYF,TGCGCCAGCAGCCCCAACGGGCGGGGGGTAGATACGCAGTATTTT,TRBJ2-3,-,TRBV4-3,TRBD2
CASSQPVHIPYNEQFF,TGCGCCAGCAGCCAACCGGTCCATATCCCTTACAATGAGCAGTTCTTC,TRBJ2-1,-,TRBV4-1,-
CSVFKGKAFF,TGCAGCGTTTTCAAGGGGAAAGCTTTCTTT,TRBJ1-1,many,TRBV29-1,-
CASRGQYTEAFF,TGTGCCAGCAGGGGACAGTACACTGAAGCTTTCTTT,TRBJ1-1,-,TRBV2,TRBD1
CAIRKGSGANVLTF,TGTGCCATCAGGAAGGGGTCTGGGGCCAACGTCCTGACTTTC,TRBJ2-6,-,TRBV10-3,-
CASSRQGDANYGYTF,TGTGCCAGCAGTAGACAGGGGGACGCTAACTATGGCTACACCTTC,TRBJ1-2,-,TRBV2,TRBD1
CASSLMAGNYNEQFF,TGTGCCAGCAGCTTAATGGCAGGGAATTACAATGAGCAGTTCTTC,TRBJ2-1,-,TRBV7-3,-
CASSWEQRTSGNTIYF,TGCGCCAGCAGCTGGGAACAGAGAACCTCTGGAAACACCATATATTTT,TRBJ1-3,-,TRBV5-1,-
CATGPGGQTEAFF,TGTGCCACCGGTCCAGGGGGCCAGACTGAAGCTTTCTTT,TRBJ1-1,-,TRBV2,TRBD1
CASSLMAGKQETQYF,TGTGCCAGCAGCTTAATGGCAGGGAAGCAAGAGACCCAGTACTTC,TRBJ2-5,-,TRBV7-2,-
CASSESRGVEEKLFF,TGTGCCAGCAGTGAATCGAGGGGTGTAGAGGAAAAACTGTTTTTT,TRBJ1-4,-,TRBV25-1,-
CAISEPWGNTIYF,TGTGCCATCAGTGAGCCCTGGGGAAACACCATATATTTT,TRBJ1-3,-,TRBV10-3,-
CASSKLGGSTDTQYF,TGTGCCAGCAGTAAACTCGGGGGAAGCACAGATACGCAGTATTTT,TRBJ2-3,-,TRBV9,-
CASQVGQHNTIYF,TGTGCCAGTCAGGTGGGACAGCACAACACCATATATTTT,TRBJ1-3,-,TRBV12-3/TRBV12-4,TRBD1
CASSFASGRDTQYF,TGTGCCAGCAGTTTCGCTAGCGGGAGGGATACGCAGTATTTT,TRBJ2-3,-,TRBV27,TRBD2
CASSFGQGSSYEQYF,TGCGCCAGCAGCTTCGGACAGGGGAGCTCCTACGAGCAGTACTTC,TRBJ2-7,-,TRBV5-1,TRBD1
CASSATGGNYNEQFF,TGCGCCAGCAGCGCGACAGGGGGGAACTACAATGAGCAGTTCTTC,TRBJ2-1,-,TRBV5-1,TRBD1
CASSRDREAGEQFF,TGTGCCAGTAGTAGGGACAGGGAGGCAGGTGAGCAGTTCTTC,TRBJ2-1,-,TRBV19,TRBD1
CASSILRRVSSGANVLTF,TGTGCCAGTAGTATTCTGAGGAGAGTTAGCTCTGGGGCCAACGTCCTGACTTTC,TRBJ2-6,-,TRBV19,-
CASSLYRGARVSYEQCF,TGTGCCAGCAGTTTATATCGGGGTGCCAGGGTATCCTACGAGCAGTGCTTC,TRBJ2-7,-,TRBV28,-
CASSHSYEQYF,TGTGCCAGCAGCCATTCCTACGAGCAGTACTTC,TRBJ2-7,-,TRBV7-9,-
CASGTSGMSNIQYF,TGTGCCAGCGGGACTAGCGGGATGTCTAACATTCAGTACTTC,TRBJ2-4,-,TRBV2,TRBD2
CASSLRTSGALETQYF,TGCGCCAGCAGCTTGAGGACTAGCGGGGCACTGGAGACCCAGTACTTC,TRBJ2-5,-,TRBV5-1,TRBD2
CASGGFATNEKLFF,TGTGCCAGCGGCGGTTTTGCAACTAATGAAAAACTGTTTTTT,TRBJ1-4,-,TRBV28,-
CSVLTVNTEAFF,TGCAGCGTTCTGACTGTGAACACTGAAGCTTTCTTT,TRBJ1-1,-,TRBV29-1,-
CASSLEQGADLNTEAFF,TGCGCCAGCAGCTTGGAGCAGGGAGCCGATTTGAACACTGAAGCTTTCTTT,TRBJ1-1,-,TRBV5-1,-
CAWTEWGYTF,TGTGCCTGGACGGAGTGGGGCTACACCTTC,TRBJ1-2,-,TRBV30,-
CASRTRGEAYGYTF,TGTGCCAGCAGGACCCGGGGGGAAGCCTATGGCTACACCTTC,TRBJ1-2,-,TRBV13,-
CASSLAVQGNTGELFF,TGTGCCAGCAGCTTAGCCGTACAGGGAAACACCGGGGAGCTGTTTTTT,TRBJ2-2,-,TRBV7-2,-
CASGGSPLHF,TGTGCCAGCGGGGGCAGTCCCCTCCACTTT,TRBJ1-6,-,TRBV6-5,-
CASSEKGWQGTQHF,TGTGCCAGCAGCGAGAAGGGATGGCAGGGGACCCAGCATTTT,TRBJ1-5,-,TRBV7-2,-
CALRDRSNNEQFF,TGTGCCCTTAGGGACAGGAGCAACAATGAGCAGTTCTTC,TRBJ2-1,-,TRBV7-3,TRBD1
CASSVGTAKSNEQFF,TGCGCCAGCAGCGTTGGGACAGCTAAGAGCAATGAGCAGTTCTTC,TRBJ2-1,-,TRBV5-1,TRBD1
CASSVTHLAGATDTQYF,TGTGCCAGCAGCGTAACCCACCTAGCGGGGGCCACAGATACGCAGTATTTT,TRBJ2-3,-,TRBV9,TRBD2
CASQLATNEKLFF,TGTGCCAGCCAGTTAGCGACTAATGAAAAACTGTTTTTT,TRBJ1-4,-,TRBV6-5,-
CASSQEWLVTGELFF,TGTGCCAGCAGCCAAGAATGGCTAGTAACCGGGGAGCTGTTTTTT,TRBJ2-2,-,TRBV3-1/TRBV3-2,-
CASSLDATGRETQYF,TGTGCCAGCAGCCTGGACGCGACAGGGCGAGAGACCCAGTACTTC,TRBJ2-5,-,TRBV6-6,TRBD1
CASSPRWYEGKDEKLFF,TGTGCCAGCAGTCCCCGGTGGTATGAAGGAAAGGATGAAAAACTGTTTTTT,TRBJ1-4,-,TRBV27,-
CASSYSFGLALDTQYF,TGTGCCAGCAGTTACTCGTTCGGACTAGCGTTAGATACGCAGTATTTT,TRBJ2-3,-,TRBV6-2/TRBV6-3,TRBD2
CASSRGQYNEQFF,TGTGCCAGCAGCCGGGGACAGTACAATGAGCAGTTCTTC,TRBJ2-1,-,TRBV7-6,TRBD1
CASTTDRGYYSNQPQHF,TGTGCCAGCACCACCGACAGGGGCTATTATAGCAATCAGCCCCAGCATTTT,TRBJ1-5,-,TRBV6-4,TRBD1
CAWSRANYGYTF,TGTGCCTGGAGTCGGGCTAACTATGGCTACACCTTC,TRBJ1-2,-,TRBV30,-
CSAGQGTGGNTIYF,TGCAGCGCTGGACAGGGGACGGGCGGAAACACCATATATTTT,TRBJ1-3,few,TRBV29-1,TRBD1
CASSGGNSNQPQHF,TGTGCCAGCAGCGGGGGCAATAGCAATCAGCCCCAGCATTTT,TRBJ1-5,-,TRBV2,-